This T cell receptor (beta chain) appears in the sequencing data of a study of shared clonotypes between healthy human individuals. Of note for this clone: Its specificity is unknown.

CD45RO negativity and positive selection for CCR7 defined naive CD8 cells, a population that excluded terminally differentiated effector memory CD45RA+ cells. The study drew its donors from healthy HIV-negative adults without recent acute infections or vaccinations. Findings and caveats of the study: Clonotype sharing among donors likely depends on sequencing depth.

The study ran the assay at deep level. Once extracted for a subset, genomic DNA was divided evenly among several immunoSEQ plates. Assay used: immunoSEQ multiplex PCR; TCRdb lists only in-frame clones, some missing. Of about 2.1 million clones listed, just over 90% are singletons. This receptor was identified in a young man in good health. Some clones in this sample may be carry-over from other donors' samples. The sequencing sample was made of naive CD8+ T cells from PBMCs.

The CDR3 DNA is TGTGCCAGCAGCCTGAGGGGACTAGCGGGTAATACGCAGTATTTT. Translating it yields CASSLRGLAGNTQYF. The chain couples TRBV13 to TRBJ2-3; 12 bases align to TRBD2. Trimming at V came to 5 bases and at J to 7 bases, leaving 7 bases not matched to a gene. The CDR3 runs 15 residues. Germline CDR1 is PRHDT and CDR2 is FYEKMQ (reference sequence).